The 21 T cell receptor beta chains below all came from one sample that was sequenced in a study of blood T cells in healthy people across ages. Primed by a sample-barcoded 5' primer and a J-beta primer mix, a second PCR proceeded for roughly 6 to 12 cycles. One entry per CDR3 protein results from TCRdb running MiXCR on the 5' RACE reads. The sample holds approximately 780,000 distinct CDR3 sequences; roughly 26% are singletons and the top ten take over 2.5%. These data were likewise used in another study, on T cells of mothers and their children.

Sequenced input: blood. The source is a boy younger than 18 in good health.

This clonotype was seen more than once but under ten times. The gene calls are TRBV11-2 and TRBJ1-4; TRBD1 is a possible D gene (5 bases). CDR1 SGHAT and CDR2 FQNNGV come from the germline V gene. The CDR3 has 16 amino acids. The V end lost 4 bases, the J end lost 8 bases, and 20 bases lay between the germline ends. CDR3 nucleotide sequence: TGTGCCAGCAGCTCCCAACCGGGACTGTCGCCCGAAAAACTGTTTTTT. Its translation is CASSSQPGLSPEKLFF.

This clonotype has a handful of counts. J is TRBJ2-5 and V is TRBV11-2, with D perhaps matching TRBD2 (7 bases). There are 15 residues in the CDR3. The V end was cut by 5 bases, the J end by 5 bases, with 18 bases between. Germline V gives CDR1 SGHAT, CDR2 FQNNGV. In DNA, the CDR3 is TGTGCCAGCAGCCAGATGGGGGGGGGCGAGGAGACCCAGTACTTC. Its protein is CASSQMGGGEETQYF.

This clonotype was observed a single time. The chain combines TRBV5-1 with TRBJ2-2, with 7 bases aligning to TRBD2. This CDR3 has 16 amino acids. V gave up 3 bases and J gave up 3 bases; unmatched junction bases: 8. Per the germline V gene, CDR1 is SGHRS and CDR2 is YFSETQ. Here the CDR3 reads CASSSQAGRYTGELFF. The CDR3 bases are TGCGCCAGCAGCTCCCAAGCGGGAAGGTACACCGGGGAGCTGTTTTTT. The variable domain in full, completed from reference TRBV5-1 and TRBJ2-2, reads KAGVTQTPRYLIKTRGQQVTLSCSPISGHRSVSWYQQTPGQGLQFLFEYFSETQRNKGNFPGRFSGRQFSNSRSEMNVSTLELGDSALYLCASSSQAGRYTGELFFGEGSRLTVL.

This clonotype was counted between two and nine times. This chain connects TRBV10-3 to TRBJ2-1, with D possibly being TRBD1 (6 bases). Germline CDR1 is ENHRY and CDR2 is SYGVKD. The CDR3 contains 14 residues. Trimming removed 5 bases at V and 5 bases at J, with 13 bases between. The CDR3 DNA is TGTGCCATCAGTCGGGACAACGGTAACAATGAGCAGTTCTTC. Translating gives CAISRDNGNNEQFF.

This clonotype has more than one count but fewer than ten. The CDR3 nucleotides read TGTGCCAGCAGCTTAGCCCGGACAGGATCCTACAATGAGCAGTTCTTC. Protein: CASSLARTGSYNEQFF. The V gene is TRBV11-1, the J gene TRBJ2-1; TRBD1 matches at 7 bases. This CDR3 comprises 16 residues. Germline loops: CDR1 SGHAT, CDR2 FQDESV (reference sequence). After removal of 0 bases from V and 1 base from J, the junction contained 3 bases not matched to a gene.

This clonotype was detected a few times. The rearrangement links TRBV7-9 to TRBJ1-2; 9 bases are shared with TRBD1. Germline-derived CDR1 and CDR2 are SEHNR and FQNEAQ (reference sequence). This CDR3 spans 14 amino acids. V was pared by 0 bases and J by 8 bases, with 4 bases of the junction left unmatched. The CDR3 reads CASSLAGQGIGYTF. The CDR3 DNA reads as TGTGCCAGCAGCTTAGCCGGACAGGGGATCGGCTACACCTTC.

This clonotype was counted only a few times. The V gene is TRBV21-1, the J gene TRBJ2-1; TRBD1 is the table's D call and was not checked against the DNA. TRBV21-1 is assigned pseudogene status. This CDR3 contains 16 residues. CDR3 bases: TGTGCCAGCAGCAAAGCGCTGGACAGGGCCGTCTATGAGCAGTTCTTC. The encoded protein is CASSKALDRAVYEQFF.

V gene TRBV29-1 combines with J gene TRBJ2-7; D unclear. Germline lookup yields CDR1 SQVTM and CDR2 ANQGSEA. Trimming pared 3 bases from V and 5 bases from J, leaving 14 bases between. This CDR3 is 13 amino acids long. The CDR3 spells CSVDRLPAHEQYF. The CDR3 bases are TGCAGCGTTGATCGACTCCCAGCCCACGAGCAGTACTTC.

The chain has TRBV6-5 and TRBJ2-5; D is uncertain. The DNA end is a closer match to TRBJ2-1, so the J assignment may be wrong. Germline V gives CDR1 MNHEY, CDR2 SVGAGI. The CDR3 spans 15 residues. CDR3 in DNA: TGTGCCAGCAGTTACGGCAGACCTACCTACAATGAGCAGTTCTTC. Translation gives CASSYGRPTYNEQFF.

With regard to this clonotype: The final CDR3 position lacks the conserved phenylalanine or tryptophan, pointing to a likely read error. The J gene is TRBJ2-7, the V gene TRBV20-1, with TRBD2 identical over 9 bases. Germline V gene data show CDR1 as DFQATT and CDR2 as SNEGSKA (reference sequence). The V gene end was trimmed by 7 bases and the J gene end by 3 bases; junction bases not matched to a gene: 13. The CDR3 is made up of 15 amino acids. This CDR3 reads CSVESSSGTDYEQYS. The CDR3 DNA is TGCAGTGTCGAGAGTTCTAGCGGGACCGACTACGAGCAGTACTCC.

This clonotype was seen only a few times. The CDR3 DNA sequence: TGTGCCAGCAGCCCGGACTGGCGGGGAGCCTACGAGCAGTACTTC. It encodes CASSPDWRGAYEQYF. V is TRBV7-2 and J is TRBJ2-7, with TRBD2 as a possible D gene (6 bases). Trimming shortened V by 5 bases and J by 2 bases, and 16 bases separated the two germline ends. The CDR3 sequence is 15 residues long. The germline V gene has CDR1 SGHTA and CDR2 FQGNSA. Based on the CDR3 plus reference TRBV7-2 and TRBJ2-7, the full variable domain is GAGVSQSPSNKVTEKGKDVELRCDPISGHTALYWYRQSLGQGLEFLIYFQGNSAPDKSGLPSDRFSAERTGGSVSTLTIQRTQQEDSAVYLCASSPDWRGAYEQYFGPGTRLTVT.

The rearrangement links TRBV24-1 to TRBJ2-7; D is perhaps TRBD1 (6 bases). V was cut by 4 bases and J by 6 bases, with 12 bases left in between. In germline, CDR1 is KGHDR, CDR2 SFDVKD. This CDR3 has 13 residues. DNA for the CDR3: TGTGCCACCAGTGACCTTACAGGGAGCGAGCAGTACTTC. The encoded protein is CATSDLTGSEQYF.

A few counts support this clonotype. The V and J genes are TRBV13 and TRBJ2-6, with unresolved D. V lost 3 bases and J lost 0, with 6 bases in between. From germline, CDR1 is PRHDT and CDR2 FYEKMQ (reference sequence). The CDR3 length is 15 residues. The CDR3: CASSFRPSGANVLTF. Written as DNA, the CDR3 is TGTGCCAGCAGCTTCCGTCCCTCTGGGGCCAACGTCCTGACTTTC.

This chain joins TRBV6-1 and TRBJ2-5, with 13 positions matching TRBD2. The CDR3 has 17 amino acids. The germline gives CDR1 MNHNS, CDR2 SASEGT. The trim removed 3 bases at V and 5 bases at J, leaving 9 bases unmatched. CDR3 sequence (DNA): TGTGCCAGCAGTGACCCAACTAGCGGGGGGGCGAGGGAGACCCAGTACTTC. Translation gives CASSDPTSGGARETQYF.

This clonotype showed up just a few times. The genes are TRBV6-2 or TRBV6-3 and TRBJ1-5, with no clear D. CDR1 and CDR2 (germline): MNHEY, SVGEGT. The CDR3 runs to 13 residues. Trimming took off 6 bases at V and 0 bases at J, with 6 bases between the two ends. Here the CDR3 reads CASSDGSNQPQHF. The CDR3 bases are TGTGCCAGCAGCGACGGTAGCAATCAGCCCCAGCATTTT.

The J gene is TRBJ1-1, the V gene TRBV11-3; D may be TRBD1 (5 bases). The length of the CDR3 is 18 residues. V was shortened by 4 bases and J by 6 bases, with 27 bases between the two germline ends. From germline, CDR1 is SGHNT and CDR2 YENEEA. The CDR3 sequence: CASSSQKRDSPWRPEAFF. The CDR3 bases are TGTGCCAGCAGCTCCCAAAAAAGAGACAGCCCCTGGAGACCTGAAGCTTTCTTT.

This chain connects TRBV24-1 to TRBJ2-7; 8 bases align to TRBD2. Per germline, CDR1 KGHDR and CDR2 SFDVKD. V dropped 2 bases and J dropped 4; count of bases not matched to a gene: 9. The CDR3 contains 16 residues. DNA of the CDR3: TGTGCCACCAGTGATTCTTCCGGGGGGGCGGATTACGAGCAGTACTTC. Its translation: CATSDSSGGADYEQYF.

This clonotype occurred a few times. The chain employs TRBV7-9 and TRBJ1-2; D not certain. CDR1 and CDR2 from the germline V gene are SEHNR and FQNEAQ (reference sequence). CDR3 length: 14 amino acids. Trimming took 5 bases from V and 4 from J, leaving 14 bases between them. The CDR3 here is CASSHELVSYGYTF. The CDR3 nucleotides read TGTGCCAGCAGCCATGAGTTAGTATCCTATGGCTACACCTTC.

This clonotype was counted a few times. The V call is TRBV6-5, the J call TRBJ2-7; no definite D call. The V gene lost 7 bases and the J gene lost 4 bases, with 11 bases spanning the gap. The CDR3 runs to 12 residues. In germline, CDR1 is MNHEY, CDR2 SVGAGI. CDR3 DNA sequence: TGTGCCAGCACCTTCCGTTCTTACGAGCAGTACTTC. Encoded protein: CASTFRSYEQYF.

The V gene is TRBV20-1, the J gene TRBJ1-5; D gene uncertain. This CDR3 region has 14 residues. The germline V gene has CDR1 DFQATT and CDR2 SNEGSKA (reference sequence). The V and J ends lost 1 base and 0 bases respectively, with 7 bases between them. CDR3 loop: CSARGGHSNQPQHF. The CDR3 DNA reads TGCAGTGCTAGAGGCGGCCATAGCAATCAGCCCCAGCATTTT.

This clonotype was seen a few times. V usage is TRBV2 and J usage is TRBJ2-4; no clear D. V lost 6 bases, J lost 3 bases, and 15 bases lay in between. The germline CDR1 and CDR2 sequences are SNHLY and FYNNEI. This CDR3 is 15 amino acids long. The CDR3 protein is CASRPPRRYKNIQYF. CDR3 bases: TGTGCCAGCAGGCCCCCACGGCGCTACAAAAACATTCAGTACTTC.